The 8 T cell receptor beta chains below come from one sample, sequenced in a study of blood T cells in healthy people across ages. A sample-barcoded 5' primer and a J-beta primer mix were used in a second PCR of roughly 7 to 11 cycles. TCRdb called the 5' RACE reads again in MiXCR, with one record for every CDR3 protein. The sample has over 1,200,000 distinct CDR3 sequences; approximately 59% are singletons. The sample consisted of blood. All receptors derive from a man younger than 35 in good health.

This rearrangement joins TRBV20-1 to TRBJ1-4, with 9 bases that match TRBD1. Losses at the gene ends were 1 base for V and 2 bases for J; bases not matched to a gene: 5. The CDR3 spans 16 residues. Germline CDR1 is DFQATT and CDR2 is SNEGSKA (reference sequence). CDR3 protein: CSARGGTGSTNEKLFF. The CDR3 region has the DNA TGCAGTGCTAGAGGGGGGACAGGGTCCACTAATGAAAAACTGTTTTTT.

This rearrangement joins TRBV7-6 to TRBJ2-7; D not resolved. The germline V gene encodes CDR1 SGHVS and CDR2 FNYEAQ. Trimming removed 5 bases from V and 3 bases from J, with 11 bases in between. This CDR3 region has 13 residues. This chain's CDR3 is CASSHRQNYEQYF. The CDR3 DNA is TGTGCCAGCAGCCACAGACAAAACTACGAGCAGTACTTC.

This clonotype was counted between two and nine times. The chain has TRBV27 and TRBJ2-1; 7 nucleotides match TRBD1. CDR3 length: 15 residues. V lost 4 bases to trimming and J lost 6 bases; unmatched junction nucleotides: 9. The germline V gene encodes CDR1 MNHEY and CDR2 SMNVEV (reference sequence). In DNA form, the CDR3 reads TGTGCCAGCAGTTCCGGGGCAGGGGGTAGCAATGAGCAGTTCTTC. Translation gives CASSSGAGGSNEQFF.

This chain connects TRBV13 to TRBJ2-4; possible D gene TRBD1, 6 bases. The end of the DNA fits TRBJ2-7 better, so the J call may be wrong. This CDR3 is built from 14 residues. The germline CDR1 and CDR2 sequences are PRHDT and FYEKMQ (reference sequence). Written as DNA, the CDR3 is TGTGCCAGCTCACCTCCCCAGGGGATCTACGAGCAGTACTTC. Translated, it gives CASSPPQGIYEQYF.

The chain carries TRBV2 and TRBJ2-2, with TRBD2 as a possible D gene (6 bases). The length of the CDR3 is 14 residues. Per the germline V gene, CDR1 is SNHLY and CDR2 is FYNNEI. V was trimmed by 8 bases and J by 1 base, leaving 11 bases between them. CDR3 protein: CASAGPLNTGELFF. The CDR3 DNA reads TGTGCCAGCGCGGGGCCCCTGAACACCGGGGAGCTGTTTTTT.

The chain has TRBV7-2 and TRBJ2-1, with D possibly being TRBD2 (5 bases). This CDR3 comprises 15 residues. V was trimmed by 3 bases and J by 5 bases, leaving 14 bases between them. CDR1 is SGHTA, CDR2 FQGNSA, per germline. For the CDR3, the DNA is TGTGCCAGCAGCTTCTATGGCGGGTCCAACAATGAGCAGTTCTTC. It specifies CASSFYGGSNNEQFF.

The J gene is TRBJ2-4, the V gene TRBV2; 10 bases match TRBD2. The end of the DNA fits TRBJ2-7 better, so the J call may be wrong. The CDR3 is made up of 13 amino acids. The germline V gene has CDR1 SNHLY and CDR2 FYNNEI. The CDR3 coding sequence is TGTGCCAGCAGAAGCGGGAGGGCCCCCGAGCAGTACTTC. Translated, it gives CASRSGRAPEQYF.

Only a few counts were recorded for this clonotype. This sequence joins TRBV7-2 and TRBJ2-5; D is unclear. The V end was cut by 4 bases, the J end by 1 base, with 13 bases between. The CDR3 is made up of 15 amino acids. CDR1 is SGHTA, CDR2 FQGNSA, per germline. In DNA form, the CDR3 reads TGTGCCAGCAGCTCCCAGGCCAGTCTCCAAGAGACCCAGTACTTC. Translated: CASSSQASLQETQYF.